This TCR beta chain was recorded in a study of blood T cell repertoires in COVID-19. Overall study: Acute-phase and convalescent COVID-19 samples originated in the United States, Italy and Spain.

As processed by the authors: How many nucleated cells were present was estimated from reference gene primer amplification. The protocol was immunoSEQ multiplex PCR, while the TCRdb copy is restricted to in-frame clones and leaves out a portion. That table supplies the V and J calls and clone size; D and trimming were determined from the DNA. Of some 130,000 clones listed, around 88% are singletons. The participants were between roughly 18 and 100 years old and came from under 25 US areas. Membership in each cohort depended on participant-reported clinical history. Germline lookup yields CDR1 KGHDR and CDR2 SFDVKD. The CDR3 spans 16 residues. The V end was cut by 3 bases, the J end by 6 bases, with 18 bases between.

Sequenced: PBMCs or T cells enriched from blood (not recorded which). The chain couples TRBV24-1 to TRBJ2-3; D remains ambiguous. The clonotype was recovered from a woman aged 45-60 years who had recovered from COVID-19. The chain's CDR3 is CATSDPLGASGDTQYF. Written as DNA, the CDR3 is TGTGCCACCAGTGATCCCCTAGGTGCTAGTGGGGATACGCAGTATTTT.